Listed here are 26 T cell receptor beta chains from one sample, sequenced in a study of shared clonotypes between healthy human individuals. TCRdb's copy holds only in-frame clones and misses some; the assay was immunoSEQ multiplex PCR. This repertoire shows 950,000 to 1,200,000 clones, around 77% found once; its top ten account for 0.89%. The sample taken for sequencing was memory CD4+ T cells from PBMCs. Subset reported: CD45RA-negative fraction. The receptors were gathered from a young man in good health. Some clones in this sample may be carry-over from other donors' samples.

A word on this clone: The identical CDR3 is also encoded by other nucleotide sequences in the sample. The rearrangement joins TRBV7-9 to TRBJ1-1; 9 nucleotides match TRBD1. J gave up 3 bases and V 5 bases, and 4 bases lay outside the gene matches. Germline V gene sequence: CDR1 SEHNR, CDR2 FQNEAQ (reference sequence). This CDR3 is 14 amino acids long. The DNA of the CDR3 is TGTGCCAGCAGCCTTCGACAGGGGGACACTGAAGCTTTCTTT. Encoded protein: CASSLRQGDTEAFF.

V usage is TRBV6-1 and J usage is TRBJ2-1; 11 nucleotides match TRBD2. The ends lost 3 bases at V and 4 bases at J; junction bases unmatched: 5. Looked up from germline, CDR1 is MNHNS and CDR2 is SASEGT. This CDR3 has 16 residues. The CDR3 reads CASSETGTSGYNEQFF. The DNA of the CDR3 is TGTGCCAGCAGTGAGACCGGGACTAGCGGTTACAATGAGCAGTTCTTC.

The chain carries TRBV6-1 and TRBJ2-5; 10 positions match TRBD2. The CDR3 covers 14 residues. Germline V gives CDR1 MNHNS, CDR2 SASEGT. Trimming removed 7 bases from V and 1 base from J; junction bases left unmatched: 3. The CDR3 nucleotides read TGTGCCAGCATCAGCGGGAGGGTCCAAGAGACCCAGTACTTC. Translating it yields CASISGRVQETQYF.

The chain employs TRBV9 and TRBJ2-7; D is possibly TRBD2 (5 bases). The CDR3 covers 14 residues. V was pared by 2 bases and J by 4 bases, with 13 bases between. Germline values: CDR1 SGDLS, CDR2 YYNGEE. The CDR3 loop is CASSVTERIYEQYF. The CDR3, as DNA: TGTGCCAGCAGCGTGACCGAGCGGATTTACGAGCAGTACTTC. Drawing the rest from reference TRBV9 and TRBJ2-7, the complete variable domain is DSGVTQTPKHLITATGQRVTLRCSPRSGDLSVYWYQQSLDQGLQFLIQYYNGEERAKGNILERFSAQQFPDLHSELNLSSLELGDSALYFCASSVTERIYEQYFGPGTRLTVT.

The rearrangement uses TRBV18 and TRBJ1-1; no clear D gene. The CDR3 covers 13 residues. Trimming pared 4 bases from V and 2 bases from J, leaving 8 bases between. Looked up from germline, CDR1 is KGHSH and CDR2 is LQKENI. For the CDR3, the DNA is TGTGCCAGCTCACAGACTATCAACACTGAAGCTTTCTTT. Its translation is CASSQTINTEAFF. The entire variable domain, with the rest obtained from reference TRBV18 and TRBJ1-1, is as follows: NAGVMQNPRHLVRRRGQEARLRCSPMKGHSHVYWYRQLPEEGLKFMVYLQKENIIDESGMPKERFSAEFPKEGPSILRIQQVVRGDSAAYFCASSQTINTEAFFGQGTRLTVV.

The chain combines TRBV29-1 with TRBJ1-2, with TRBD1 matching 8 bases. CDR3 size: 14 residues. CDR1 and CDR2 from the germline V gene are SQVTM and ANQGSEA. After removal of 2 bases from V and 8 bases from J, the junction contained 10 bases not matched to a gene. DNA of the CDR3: TGCAGCGTTGAAATAGGACAGGGATTGGGCGGCTACACCTTC. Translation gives CSVEIGQGLGGYTF.

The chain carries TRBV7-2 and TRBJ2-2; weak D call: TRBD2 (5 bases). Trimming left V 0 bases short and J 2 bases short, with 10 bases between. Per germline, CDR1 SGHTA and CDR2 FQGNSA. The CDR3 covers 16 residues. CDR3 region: CASSLAIGRNTGELFF. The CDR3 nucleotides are TGTGCCAGCAGCTTAGCAATAGGGAGAAACACCGGGGAGCTGTTTTTT.

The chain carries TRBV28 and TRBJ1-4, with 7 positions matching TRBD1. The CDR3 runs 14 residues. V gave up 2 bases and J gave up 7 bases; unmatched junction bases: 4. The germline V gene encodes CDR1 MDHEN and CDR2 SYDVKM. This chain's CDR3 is CASSLRGGSEKLFF. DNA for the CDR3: TGTGCCAGCAGTTTAAGAGGGGGCAGTGAAAAACTGTTTTTT.

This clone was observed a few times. CDR3 nucleotide sequence: TGTGCCAGCAGCCCGCTTTCAGGGACCCCTGAAGCTTTCTTT. Translated: CASSPLSGTPEAFF. The V call is TRBV27, the J call TRBJ1-1; a weak D match, TRBD1 (5 bases). Deletions cut 6 bases from V and 6 bases from J, with 17 bases between. This CDR3 has 14 residues. In germline, CDR1 is MNHEY, CDR2 SMNVEV (reference sequence).

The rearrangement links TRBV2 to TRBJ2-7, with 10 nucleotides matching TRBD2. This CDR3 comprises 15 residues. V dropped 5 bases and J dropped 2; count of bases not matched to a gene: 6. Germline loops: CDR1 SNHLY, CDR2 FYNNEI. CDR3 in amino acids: CASSPGLALPYEQYF. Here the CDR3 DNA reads TGTGCCAGCAGTCCGGGACTAGCGTTGCCCTACGAGCAGTACTTC.

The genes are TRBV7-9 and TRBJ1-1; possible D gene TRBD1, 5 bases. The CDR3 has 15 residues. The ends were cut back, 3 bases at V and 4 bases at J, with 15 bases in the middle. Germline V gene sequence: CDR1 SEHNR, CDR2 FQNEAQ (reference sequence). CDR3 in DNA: TGTGCCAGCAGCTTGGGGGGAGTAAGGGGCACTGAAGCTTTCTTT. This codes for CASSLGGVRGTEAFF.

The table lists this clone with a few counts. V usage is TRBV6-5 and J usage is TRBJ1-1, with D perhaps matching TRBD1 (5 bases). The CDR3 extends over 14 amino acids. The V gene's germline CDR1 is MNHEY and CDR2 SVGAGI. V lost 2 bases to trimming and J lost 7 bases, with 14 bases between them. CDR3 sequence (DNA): TGTGCCAGCAGTTACCGCCTTACGGGGGGTGAAGCTTTCTTT. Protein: CASSYRLTGGEAFF.

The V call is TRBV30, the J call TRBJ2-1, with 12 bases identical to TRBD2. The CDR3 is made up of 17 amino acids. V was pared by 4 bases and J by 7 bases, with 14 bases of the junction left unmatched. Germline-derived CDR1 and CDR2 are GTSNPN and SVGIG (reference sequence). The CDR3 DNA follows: TGTGCCTGGATGGGTACTAGCGGGAGGTATTTTGGAAATGAGCAGTTCTTC. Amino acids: CAWMGTSGRYFGNEQFF. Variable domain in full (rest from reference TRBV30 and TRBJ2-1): SQTIHQWPATLVQPVGSPLSLECTVEGTSNPNLYWYRQAAGRGLQLLFYSVGIGQISSEVPQNLSASRPQDRQFILSSKKLLLSDSGFYLCAWMGTSGRYFGNEQFFGPGTRLTVL.

The DNA for the CDR3 is TGTGCCAGCAGCCCCTACAGCGGGAGGGCGACCGGGGAGCTGTTTTTT. As protein: CASSPYSGRATGELFF. This chain connects TRBV4-2 to TRBJ2-2, with TRBD2 matching over 10 bases. J lost 5 bases, V lost 4 bases, and 7 bases had no gene match. CDR1 and CDR2 from the germline V gene are LGHNA and YNFKEQ. This CDR3 is 16 amino acids long.

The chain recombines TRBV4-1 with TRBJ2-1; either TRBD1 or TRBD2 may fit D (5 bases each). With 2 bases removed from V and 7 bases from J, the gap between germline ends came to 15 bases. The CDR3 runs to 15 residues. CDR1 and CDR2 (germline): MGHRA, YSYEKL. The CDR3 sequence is CASSQPVGRLNEQFF. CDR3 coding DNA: TGCGCCAGCAGCCAACCCGTGGGACGTCTGAATGAGCAGTTCTTC.

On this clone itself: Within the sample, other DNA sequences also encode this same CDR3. CDR3 sequence (DNA): TGCGCCAGCAGCTTGGGCGTCTACGAGCAGTACTTC. Translation gives CASSLGVYEQYF. The V gene is TRBV5-1, the J gene TRBJ2-7; D unresolved. Germline V gene lookup returns CDR1 SGHRS and CDR2 YFSETQ. This CDR3 contains 12 residues. Trimming stripped 0 bases from V and 3 bases from J, with 4 bases between.

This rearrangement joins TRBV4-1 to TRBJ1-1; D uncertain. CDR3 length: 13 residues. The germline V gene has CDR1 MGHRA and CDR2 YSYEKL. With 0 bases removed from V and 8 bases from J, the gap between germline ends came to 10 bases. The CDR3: CASSQDRAQEAFF. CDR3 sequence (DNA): TGCGCCAGCAGCCAAGATCGAGCCCAAGAAGCTTTCTTT.

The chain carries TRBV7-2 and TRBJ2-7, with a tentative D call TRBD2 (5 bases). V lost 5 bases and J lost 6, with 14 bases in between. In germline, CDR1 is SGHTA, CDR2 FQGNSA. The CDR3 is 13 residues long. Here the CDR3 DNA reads TGTGCCAGCAGCCCCTGGGAGTCTCGCGAGCAGTACTTC. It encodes CASSPWESREQYF. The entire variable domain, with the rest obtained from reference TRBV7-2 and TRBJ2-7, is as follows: GAGVSQSPSNKVTEKGKDVELRCDPISGHTALYWYRQSLGQGLEFLIYFQGNSAPDKSGLPSDRFSAERTGGSVSTLTIQRTQQEDSAVYLCASSPWESREQYFGPGTRLTVT.

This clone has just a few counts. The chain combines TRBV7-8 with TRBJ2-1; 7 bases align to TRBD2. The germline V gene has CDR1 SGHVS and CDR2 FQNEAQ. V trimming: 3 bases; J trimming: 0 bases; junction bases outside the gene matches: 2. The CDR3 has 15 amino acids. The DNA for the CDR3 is TGTGCCAGCAGCTTGCGGGAGTCCTCCTACAATGAGCAGTTCTTC. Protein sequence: CASSLRESSYNEQFF.

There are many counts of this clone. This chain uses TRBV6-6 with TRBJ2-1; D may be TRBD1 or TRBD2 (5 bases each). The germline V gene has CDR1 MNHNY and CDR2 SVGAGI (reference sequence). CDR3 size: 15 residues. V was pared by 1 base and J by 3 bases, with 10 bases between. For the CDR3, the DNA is TGTGCCAGCAGTTACTGGGACGCTCTCTACAATGAGCAGTTCTTC. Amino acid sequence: CASSYWDALYNEQFF.

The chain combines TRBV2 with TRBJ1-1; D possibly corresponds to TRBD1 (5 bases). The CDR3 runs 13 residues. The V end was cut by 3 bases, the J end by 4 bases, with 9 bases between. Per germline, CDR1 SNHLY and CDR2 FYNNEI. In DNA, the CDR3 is TGTGCCAGCAGTGATCGGGGCCCCACTGAAGCTTTCTTT. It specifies CASSDRGPTEAFF. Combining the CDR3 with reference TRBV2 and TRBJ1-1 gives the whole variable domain EPEVTQTPSHQVTQMGQEVILRCVPISNHLYFYWYRQILGQKVEFLVSFYNNEISEKSEIFDDQFSVERPDGSNFTLKIRSTKLEDSAMYFCASSDRGPTEAFFGQGTRLTVV.

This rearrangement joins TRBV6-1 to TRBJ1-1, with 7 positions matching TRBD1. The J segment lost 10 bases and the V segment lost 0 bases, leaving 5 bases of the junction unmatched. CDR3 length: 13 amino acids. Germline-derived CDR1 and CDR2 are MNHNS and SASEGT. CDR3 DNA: TGTGCCAGCAGTGAAGCACAGGGGATCGGAGCTTTCTTT. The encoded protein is CASSEAQGIGAFF.

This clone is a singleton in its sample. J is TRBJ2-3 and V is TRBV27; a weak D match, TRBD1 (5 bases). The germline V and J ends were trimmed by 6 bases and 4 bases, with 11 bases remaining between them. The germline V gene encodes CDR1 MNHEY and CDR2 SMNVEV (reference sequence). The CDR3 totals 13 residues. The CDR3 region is CASRGLVADTQYF. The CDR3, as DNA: TGTGCCAGCAGGGGGCTGGTCGCAGATACGCAGTATTTT.

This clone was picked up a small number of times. The CDR3 protein is CASALDNGANVLTF. The CDR3 region has the DNA TGTGCCAGCGCCTTAGACAATGGGGCCAACGTCCTGACTTTC. The chain combines TRBV5-4 with TRBJ2-6; D uncertain. Germline V CDR1 and CDR2: SGHNT, YYREEE (reference sequence). The V and J ends lost 7 bases and 3 bases respectively, with 11 bases between them. The CDR3 runs to 14 residues.

CDR3 loop: CASSPPRASGRARETQYF. CDR3 sequence (DNA): TGTGCCAGTAGTCCCCCTCGGGCTAGCGGGAGGGCGAGGGAGACCCAGTACTTC. The chain is built from TRBV19 and TRBJ2-5; TRBD2 matches at 12 bases. In germline, CDR1 is LNHDA, CDR2 SQIVND (reference sequence). After removal of 5 bases from V and 5 bases from J, the junction contained 15 bases not matched to a gene. This CDR3 is 18 amino acids long.

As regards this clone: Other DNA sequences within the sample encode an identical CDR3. In DNA form, the CDR3 reads TGTGCCAGCAGCTTACGGAGTGGCACTGAAGCTTTCTTT. This codes for CASSLRSGTEAFF. This chain links TRBV7-3 with TRBJ1-1; D is ambiguous. Trimming took off 2 bases at V and 4 bases at J, with 8 bases between the two ends. This CDR3 is built from 13 residues. The germline V gene has CDR1 SGHTA and CDR2 FQGTGA.